This is a list of T cell receptor beta chains from one sample in a study of response to subunit inactivated influenza vaccine. Each CDR3 protein gets one entry after TCRdb re-called the RT-PCR reads with MiXCR. The sample lists 530,000 or so distinct CDR3 sequences; 25% were seen once. The sample consisted of CD4+ T cells sorted from PBMCs, taken roughly 5 days after vaccination. These receptor sequences come from a man between 45 and 60 years old who received an inactivated influenza vaccine. The CDR3 runs from the conserved cysteine through the conserved F or W. The order of the fields is D gene, J gene, clone size, V gene, CDR3 DNA, CDR3 protein. The D gene is left open where the match is weak. The listing skips clone size in some rows; elsewhere it reads once, few, many or a size class.

d_call: TRBD1; j_call: TRBJ1-4; clone_size: .; v_call: TRBV4-1; cdr3_nt: TGCGCCAGCAGCCCTAGGGACAGCGGTGCAACTAATGAAAAACTGTTTTTT; cdr3_aa: CASSPRDSGATNEKLFF
d_call: TRBD2; j_call: TRBJ2-1; clone_size: few; v_call: TRBV27; cdr3_nt: TGTGCCAGCAGTCGAGCGGGATGGTATGAACACGGCAATGAGCAGTTCTTC; cdr3_aa: CASSRAGWYEHGNEQFF
d_call: TRBD2; j_call: TRBJ2-2; clone_size: .; v_call: TRBV5-1; cdr3_nt: TGCGCCAGCAGGGAGCGGGACGACGGGGAGCTGTTTTTT; cdr3_aa: CASRERDDGELFF
d_call: TRBD2; j_call: TRBJ2-1; clone_size: once; v_call: TRBV18; cdr3_nt: TGTGTCAGCTCACCAAGGGGCGGGAGTGGCTACAATGAGCAGTTCTTC; cdr3_aa: CVSSPRGGSGYNEQFF
d_call: TRBD1; j_call: TRBJ2-4; clone_size: .; v_call: TRBV27; cdr3_nt: TGTGCCAGCAGGGACAGGGGATCGGGCAAAAACATTCAGTACTTC; cdr3_aa: CASRDRGSGKNIQYF
d_call: .; j_call: TRBJ2-3; clone_size: few; v_call: TRBV7-2; cdr3_nt: TGTGCCAGCAGCCCAAGGGGGACGGTCACAGATACGCAGTATTTT; cdr3_aa: CASSPRGTVTDTQYF
d_call: .; j_call: TRBJ1-2; clone_size: few; v_call: TRBV20-1; cdr3_nt: TGCAGTGCTGCGGGACACCGGATGCTTACCTTC; cdr3_aa: CSAAGHRMLTF
d_call: .; j_call: TRBJ2-7; clone_size: .; v_call: TRBV6-5; cdr3_nt: TGTGCCAGCAGTTACTCGGCTAGCGCCGGGGCCCACGAGCAGTACTTC; cdr3_aa: CASSYSASAGAHEQYF
d_call: .; j_call: TRBJ2-3; clone_size: few; v_call: TRBV9; cdr3_nt: TGTGCCAGCAGCGCAGGGGCGGCTAGCACAGATACGCAGTATTTT; cdr3_aa: CASSAGAASTDTQYF
d_call: .; j_call: TRBJ2-7; clone_size: .; v_call: TRBV7-8; cdr3_nt: TGTGCCAGCAGCCGCCTGGGCCCCACGAACTCCTACGAGCAGTACTTC; cdr3_aa: CASSRLGPTNSYEQYF
d_call: .; j_call: TRBJ2-2; clone_size: .; v_call: TRBV19; cdr3_nt: TGTGCCAGTAGTGAGGTTGGGGTCACCGGGGAGCTGTTTTTT; cdr3_aa: CASSEVGVTGELFF
d_call: .; j_call: TRBJ2-4; clone_size: few; v_call: TRBV7-2; cdr3_nt: TGTGCCAGCAGCTTAACAGGCCGCAAAAACATTCAGTACTTC; cdr3_aa: CASSLTGRKNIQYF
d_call: .; j_call: TRBJ1-1; clone_size: few; v_call: TRBV10-3; cdr3_nt: TGTGCCATCAGTGACTACACAGGCATGAACACTGAAGCTTTCTTT; cdr3_aa: CAISDYTGMNTEAFF
d_call: .; j_call: TRBJ2-2; clone_size: .; v_call: TRBV5-1; cdr3_nt: TGCGCCAGCAGCCCAGGAGGAACTAGCAATTCTGGGGCCGGGGAGCTGTTTTTT; cdr3_aa: CASSPGGTSNSGAGELFF
d_call: .; j_call: TRBJ2-2; clone_size: .; v_call: TRBV5-1; cdr3_nt: TGCGCCAGCAACCTCAACCGGGCGGACCCCGGGGAGCTGTTTTTT; cdr3_aa: CASNLNRADPGELFF
d_call: TRBD2; j_call: TRBJ2-5; clone_size: .; v_call: TRBV5-1; cdr3_nt: TGCGCCAGCAGCTTCACCGGGGGGACGGAGACCCAGTACTTC; cdr3_aa: CASSFTGGTETQYF
d_call: .; j_call: TRBJ2-7; clone_size: .; v_call: TRBV4-3; cdr3_nt: TGCGCCAGCAGCCAAGACCGTGGGACGTCCTACGAGCAGTACTTC; cdr3_aa: CASSQDRGTSYEQYF
d_call: TRBD1; j_call: TRBJ2-5; clone_size: .; v_call: TRBV4-1; cdr3_nt: TGCGCCAGCAGCCAAGATCCAGGGACAGAAAGACAAGAGACCCAGTACTTC; cdr3_aa: CASSQDPGTERQETQYF
d_call: .; j_call: TRBJ1-1; clone_size: .; v_call: TRBV20-1; cdr3_nt: TGCAGTGCTAGAGCAGGGGCTGAAGCTTTCTTT; cdr3_aa: CSARAGAEAFF
d_call: TRBD2; j_call: TRBJ2-1; clone_size: few; v_call: TRBV12-3/TRBV12-4; cdr3_nt: TGTGCCAGCGCTCAAGGACTAGCGGGAGGTTACAATGAGCAGTTCTTC; cdr3_aa: CASAQGLAGGYNEQFF
d_call: .; j_call: TRBJ2-1; clone_size: .; v_call: TRBV28; cdr3_nt: TGTGCCAGCAGTTTAGGTAGCGGTTTTTACAATGAGCAGTTCTTC; cdr3_aa: CASSLGSGFYNEQFF
d_call: TRBD2; j_call: TRBJ2-3; clone_size: few; v_call: TRBV5-1; cdr3_nt: TGCGCCAGCAGCCGGTTGGAGCGGGGATCTAGCACAGATACGCAGTATTTT; cdr3_aa: CASSRLERGSSTDTQYF
d_call: TRBD1; j_call: TRBJ2-5; clone_size: .; v_call: TRBV20-1; cdr3_nt: TGCAGTGCTATACCCCTGCAGGGGGATCAAGAGACCCAGTACTTC; cdr3_aa: CSAIPLQGDQETQYF
d_call: TRBD2; j_call: TRBJ2-5; clone_size: few; v_call: TRBV24-1; cdr3_nt: TGTGCCACCAGGGGGACTAGCGGATACCAAGAGACCCAGTACTTC; cdr3_aa: CATRGTSGYQETQYF
d_call: TRBD2; j_call: TRBJ2-1; clone_size: few; v_call: TRBV4-3; cdr3_nt: TGCGCCAGCAAGCGGGATCCTTCCTACAATGAGCAGTTCTTC; cdr3_aa: CASKRDPSYNEQFF
d_call: .; j_call: TRBJ1-1; clone_size: .; v_call: TRBV12-3/TRBV12-4; cdr3_nt: TGTGCCAGCAGGAGACCCGGGCTAGGAAGCACTGAAGCTTTCTTT; cdr3_aa: CASRRPGLGSTEAFF
d_call: TRBD2; j_call: TRBJ2-1; clone_size: .; v_call: TRBV27; cdr3_nt: TGTGCCAGCAGTTTTCTAGCGGGAGGAGGTGAGCAGTTCTTC; cdr3_aa: CASSFLAGGGEQFF
d_call: TRBD2; j_call: TRBJ2-3; clone_size: few; v_call: TRBV11-2; cdr3_nt: TGTGCCAGCAGCAGAACGGGACTAGCGGGGGGGCTATCTGGGGCAGATACGCAGTATTTT; cdr3_aa: CASSRTGLAGGLSGADTQYF
d_call: TRBD2; j_call: TRBJ2-5; clone_size: .; v_call: TRBV27; cdr3_nt: TGTGCCAGCAGTTCGTTAACTAGCGGCCAAGAGACCCAGTACTTC; cdr3_aa: CASSSLTSGQETQYF
d_call: TRBD1; j_call: TRBJ2-2; clone_size: .; v_call: TRBV12-3/TRBV12-4; cdr3_nt: TGTGCCAGCAGGACAGGGTTCACCGGGGAGCTGTTTTTT; cdr3_aa: CASRTGFTGELFF
d_call: TRBD1; j_call: TRBJ1-2; clone_size: .; v_call: TRBV7-8; cdr3_nt: TGTGCCAGCAGCATTACCCAGGGGGCCGGTGGCTACACCTTC; cdr3_aa: CASSITQGAGGYTF
d_call: .; j_call: TRBJ2-3; clone_size: few; v_call: TRBV6-2/TRBV6-3; cdr3_nt: TGTGCCAGCAGTTACTTACGCGATACGCAGTATTTT; cdr3_aa: CASSYLRDTQYF
d_call: TRBD2; j_call: TRBJ2-2; clone_size: .; v_call: TRBV7-2; cdr3_nt: TGTGCCAGCAGCCCGGCGGGGGGGTCGAACACCGGGGAGCTGTTTTTT; cdr3_aa: CASSPAGGSNTGELFF
d_call: .; j_call: TRBJ2-7; clone_size: few; v_call: TRBV5-1; cdr3_nt: TGCGCCAGCAGCCCCTTTATAACGAGCAACGAGCAGTACTTC; cdr3_aa: CASSPFITSNEQYF
d_call: TRBD2; j_call: TRBJ2-7; clone_size: few; v_call: TRBV6-2/TRBV6-3; cdr3_nt: TGTGCCAGCAGAGACAGCGGGAGGTATATCCACGAGCAGTACTTC; cdr3_aa: CASRDSGRYIHEQYF